The present entry profiles one T cell receptor beta chain with its context. J lost 0 bases, V lost 4 bases, and 5 bases had no gene match. The CDR3 is 15 residues long. CDR1 and CDR2 from the germline V gene are LNHDA and SQIVND (reference sequence). The assay was immunoSEQ multiplex PCR, and TCRdb's table has in-frame clones only and misses some. The table has roughly 700,000 clones, about 87% seen once. The data stem from a study of blood T cell repertoires in COVID-19. The J gene is TRBJ2-7, the V gene TRBV19; TRBD1 matches at 8 bases. This receptor was taken from a woman under 30 with acute or convalescent COVID-19. Sequencing used peripheral blood. The CDR3 sequence is CASSRDRTVSYEQYF. CDR3 DNA sequence: TGTGCCAGTAGTAGGGACAGGACGGTCTCCTACGAGCAGTACTTC. Looking up the rest from reference TRBV19 and TRBJ2-7 gives the full variable domain: DGGITQSPKYLFRKEGQNVTLSCEQNLNHDAMYWYRQDPGQGLRLIYYSQIVNDFQKGDIAEGYSVSREKKESFPLTVTSAQKNPTAFYLCASSRDRTVSYEQYFGPGTRLTVT.